A selection of T cell receptor beta chains follows, all from one sample in a study of radiation and T cells in renal cell carcinoma. Sequenced by immunoSEQ multiplex PCR; TCRdb stores in-frame clones only, minus some. The table lists about 83,000 clones, approximately 87% of them singletons. The sample in question was blood, obtained from a patient whose treatment included radiotherapy and nephrectomy. The origin of the receptors is a woman aged 60 to 75 with renal cell carcinoma. Both conserved end residues are part of each CDR3. A D gene is named only where the DNA matches it firmly. Size is stated for part of the rows, as once, few or many counts, or as a class when the clone is expanded.

V gene: TRBV29-1; D gene: NA; J gene: TRBJ1-1; clone size: NA; CDR3 protein: CSGSERRVNTEAFF; CDR3 DNA: TGCAGCGGAAGTGAACGCAGGGTGAACACTGAAGCTTTCTTT
V gene: TRBV2; D gene: NA; J gene: TRBJ1-1; clone size: few; CDR3 protein: CASTEAMNTEAFF; CDR3 DNA: TGTGCCAGCACGGAGGCGATGAACACTGAAGCTTTCTTT
V gene: TRBV4-1; D gene: TRBD1; J gene: TRBJ1-1; clone size: once; CDR3 protein: CASSQPGTGTPEAFF; CDR3 DNA: TGCGCCAGCAGCCAACCCGGGACAGGGACCCCTGAAGCTTTCTTT
V gene: TRBV7-2; D gene: TRBD2; J gene: TRBJ2-3; clone size: NA; CDR3 protein: CASSLRTSGSADTQYF; CDR3 DNA: TGTGCCAGCAGCCTACGGACTAGCGGGAGTGCAGATACGCAGTATTTT
V gene: TRBV9; D gene: TRBD2; J gene: TRBJ2-7; clone size: NA; CDR3 protein: CASSVSGGYEQYF; CDR3 DNA: TGTGCCAGCAGCGTGAGCGGGGGTTACGAGCAGTACTTC
V gene: TRBV11-2; D gene: NA; J gene: TRBJ2-5; clone size: NA; CDR3 protein: CASSPRGQRAETQYF; CDR3 DNA: TGTGCCAGCAGCCCGCGTGGGCAGAGGGCCGAAACCCAGTACTTC
V gene: TRBV30; D gene: NA; J gene: TRBJ1-5; clone size: NA; CDR3 protein: CAWGGLNQPQHF; CDR3 DNA: TGTGCCTGGGGGGGGCTCAATCAGCCCCAGCATTTT
V gene: TRBV5-4; D gene: NA; J gene: TRBJ1-5; clone size: NA; CDR3 protein: CASRWGPQHF; CDR3 DNA: TGTGCCAGCAGGTGGGGGCCCCAGCATTTT
V gene: TRBV5-4; D gene: NA; J gene: TRBJ2-2; clone size: NA; CDR3 protein: CASSLGGNTGELFF; CDR3 DNA: TGTGCCAGCAGCTTGGGGGGGAACACCGGGGAGCTGTTTTTT
V gene: TRBV28; D gene: TRBD1; J gene: TRBJ1-2; clone size: NA; CDR3 protein: CASSSPGQGAGGYTF; CDR3 DNA: TGTGCCAGCAGTTCCCCGGGACAGGGGGCCGGCGGCTACACCTTC
V gene: TRBV10-3; D gene: TRBD1; J gene: TRBJ1-1; clone size: NA; CDR3 protein: CAIRDRARGTEAFF; CDR3 DNA: TGTGCCATCAGGGACAGGGCCCGGGGCACTGAAGCTTTCTTT
V gene: TRBV11-2; D gene: NA; J gene: TRBJ2-7; clone size: NA; CDR3 protein: CASSLNSGQGEQYF; CDR3 DNA: TGTGCCAGCAGCTTAAATTCAGGGCAGGGTGAGCAGTACTTC
V gene: TRBV27; D gene: TRBD2; J gene: TRBJ2-3; clone size: NA; CDR3 protein: CASSPRLAGPPDTQYF; CDR3 DNA: TGTGCCAGCAGTCCCCGACTAGCGGGCCCGCCAGATACGCAGTATTTT
V gene: TRBV6-6; D gene: TRBD1; J gene: TRBJ1-2; clone size: NA; CDR3 protein: CASTPGGVYGYTF; CDR3 DNA: TGTGCCAGCACCCCAGGGGGAGTCTATGGCTACACCTTC
V gene: TRBV5-1; D gene: NA; J gene: TRBJ2-2; clone size: NA; CDR3 protein: CASSWAAPGDVGELFF; CDR3 DNA: TGCGCCAGCAGCTGGGCCGCGCCCGGAGATGTCGGGGAGCTGTTTTTT
V gene: TRBV7-9; D gene: TRBD1; J gene: TRBJ1-1; clone size: NA; CDR3 protein: CASSPPGQGGAFF; CDR3 DNA: TGTGCCAGCAGCCCCCCCGGACAGGGCGGCGCTTTCTTT
V gene: TRBV7-2; D gene: TRBD1; J gene: TRBJ2-7; clone size: NA; CDR3 protein: CASSYGRTGHEQYF; CDR3 DNA: TGTGCCAGCAGTTATGGTAGGACAGGTCACGAGCAGTACTTC
V gene: TRBV7-9; D gene: TRBD2; J gene: TRBJ2-4; clone size: NA; CDR3 protein: CASSSGLAVAKNIQYF; CDR3 DNA: TGTGCCAGCAGCTCGGGACTAGCAGTAGCCAAAAACATTCAGTACTTC
V gene: TRBV11-3; D gene: NA; J gene: TRBJ2-2; clone size: NA; CDR3 protein: CASSLDPARADGELFF; CDR3 DNA: TGTGCCAGCAGCTTAGACCCCGCCCGGGCAGACGGGGAGCTGTTTTTT
V gene: TRBV13; D gene: TRBD2; J gene: TRBJ2-7; clone size: NA; CDR3 protein: CASSLGLAGEEQYF; CDR3 DNA: TGTGCCAGCAGCCTGGGACTAGCGGGAGAGGAGCAGTACTTC
V gene: TRBV28; D gene: TRBD1; J gene: TRBJ1-4; clone size: NA; CDR3 protein: CAITGGNEKLFF; CDR3 DNA: TGTGCCATCACAGGGGGGAATGAAAAACTGTTTTTT
V gene: TRBV28; D gene: NA; J gene: TRBJ1-1; clone size: NA; CDR3 protein: CASSFPEGSPTNTEAFF; CDR3 DNA: TGTGCCAGCAGTTTCCCGGAGGGGAGCCCAACTAACACTGAAGCTTTCTTT
V gene: TRBV7-9; D gene: TRBD1; J gene: TRBJ2-7; clone size: NA; CDR3 protein: CASSLIGTGISVSPYEQYF; CDR3 DNA: TGTGCCAGCAGCTTAATCGGGACAGGGATTAGCGTGAGCCCCTACGAGCAGTACTTC
V gene: TRBV5-5; D gene: TRBD2; J gene: TRBJ2-1; clone size: NA; CDR3 protein: CASSLVVTSVNEQFF; CDR3 DNA: TGTGCCAGCAGCTTGGTAGTGACTAGCGTCAATGAGCAGTTCTTC
V gene: TRBV6-6; D gene: NA; J gene: TRBJ1-2; clone size: NA; CDR3 protein: CASSNRADYGYTF; CDR3 DNA: TGTGCCAGCAGTAACAGGGCCGACTATGGCTACACCTTC
V gene: TRBV29-1; D gene: NA; J gene: TRBJ1-3; clone size: NA; CDR3 protein: CSVGEAGFGNTIYF; CDR3 DNA: TGCAGCGTTGGAGAAGCCGGGTTTGGAAACACCATATATTTT
V gene: TRBV4-1; D gene: NA; J gene: TRBJ2-2; clone size: NA; CDR3 protein: CASSQPIAAGRTNTGELFF; CDR3 DNA: TGCGCCAGCAGCCAACCTATCGCGGCAGGGAGGACGAACACCGGGGAGCTGTTTTTT
V gene: TRBV2; D gene: NA; J gene: TRBJ2-3; clone size: NA; CDR3 protein: CASSEEGSQYF; CDR3 DNA: TGTGCCAGCAGTGAAGAAGGGTCGCAGTATTTT
V gene: TRBV5-6; D gene: TRBD2; J gene: TRBJ2-7; clone size: NA; CDR3 protein: CASSLLGTSGSYEQYF; CDR3 DNA: TGTGCCAGCAGCTTGTTAGGGACTAGCGGGTCCTACGAGCAGTACTTC
V gene: TRBV28; D gene: NA; J gene: TRBJ2-2; clone size: NA; CDR3 protein: CASSLMGGPLGNTGELFF; CDR3 DNA: TGTGCCAGCAGCCTAATGGGCGGGCCTCTTGGGAACACCGGGGAGCTGTTTTTT
V gene: TRBV9; D gene: NA; J gene: TRBJ1-2; clone size: NA; CDR3 protein: CASSLTDGTSSGYTF; CDR3 DNA: TGTGCCAGCAGCTTAACCGACGGGACATCTTCTGGCTACACCTTC
V gene: TRBV28; D gene: TRBD1; J gene: TRBJ1-1; clone size: NA; CDR3 protein: CASKSTGISTEAFF; CDR3 DNA: TGTGCCAGCAAATCGACAGGGATAAGCACTGAAGCTTTCTTT
V gene: TRBV10-3; D gene: TRBD2; J gene: TRBJ2-5; clone size: few; CDR3 protein: CAISESRGRGGSETQYF; CDR3 DNA: TGTGCCATCAGTGAGTCTCGAGGGAGGGGTGGATCAGAGACCCAGTACTTC
V gene: TRBV28; D gene: TRBD2; J gene: TRBJ2-7; clone size: once; CDR3 protein: CASMVVQGGYEQYF; CDR3 DNA: TGTGCCAGCATGGTCGTGCAGGGAGGGTACGAGCAGTACTTC
V gene: TRBV20-1; D gene: NA; J gene: TRBJ1-2; clone size: medium-sized; CDR3 protein: CSASQTYGYTF; CDR3 DNA: TGCAGTGCTAGCCAGACCTATGGCTACACCTTC
V gene: TRBV14; D gene: NA; J gene: TRBJ1-1; clone size: NA; CDR3 protein: CASSPSHLRSTEAFF; CDR3 DNA: TGTGCCAGCAGCCCCTCACACCTCCGGAGCACTGAAGCTTTCTTT
V gene: TRBV5-5; D gene: TRBD1; J gene: TRBJ1-5; clone size: NA; CDR3 protein: CASSWDRFSNQPQHF; CDR3 DNA: TGTGCCAGCAGCTGGGACAGATTTAGCAATCAGCCCCAGCATTTT
V gene: TRBV7-9; D gene: NA; J gene: TRBJ2-7; clone size: NA; CDR3 protein: CASSRVEFEQYF; CDR3 DNA: TGTGCCAGCAGCCGAGTGGAGTTCGAGCAGTACTTC
V gene: TRBV25-1; D gene: TRBD2; J gene: TRBJ2-5; clone size: NA; CDR3 protein: CASSDPGLAGVETQYF; CDR3 DNA: TGTGCCAGCAGTGACCCTGGACTAGCGGGAGTGGAGACCCAGTACTTC
V gene: TRBV6-5; D gene: NA; J gene: TRBJ2-7; clone size: once; CDR3 protein: CASTLSPSYEQYF; CDR3 DNA: TGTGCCAGCACCCTATCCCCCTCCTACGAGCAGTACTTC
V gene: TRBV9; D gene: NA; J gene: TRBJ1-1; clone size: medium-sized; CDR3 protein: CASSAGMNTEAFF; CDR3 DNA: TGTGCCAGCAGCGCGGGTATGAACACTGAAGCTTTCTTT
V gene: TRBV27; D gene: NA; J gene: TRBJ2-1; clone size: few; CDR3 protein: CASSSLPLGSNEQFF; CDR3 DNA: TGTGCCAGCAGTTCCCTTCCCCTAGGAAGTAATGAGCAGTTCTTC
V gene: TRBV28; D gene: TRBD1; J gene: TRBJ1-2; clone size: NA; CDR3 protein: CASSLWTGIDYTF; CDR3 DNA: TGTGCCAGCAGTTTGTGGACAGGGATCGACTACACCTTC
V gene: TRBV6-1; D gene: NA; J gene: TRBJ1-6; clone size: NA; CDR3 protein: CASSSGIANSPLHF; CDR3 DNA: TGTGCCAGCAGTTCAGGGATTGCTAATTCACCCCTCCACTTT
V gene: TRBV10-3; D gene: TRBD2; J gene: TRBJ2-1; clone size: NA; CDR3 protein: CAISRGLAGGEQFF; CDR3 DNA: TGTGCCATCAGTCGGGGACTAGCGGGAGGCGAGCAGTTCTTC
V gene: TRBV6-4; D gene: NA; J gene: TRBJ2-2; clone size: NA; CDR3 protein: CASSEAWGTGELFF; CDR3 DNA: TGTGCCAGCAGTGAGGCGTGGGGTACCGGGGAGCTGTTTTTT
V gene: TRBV19; D gene: TRBD2; J gene: TRBJ2-7; clone size: NA; CDR3 protein: CASSWRGTTFEQYF; CDR3 DNA: TGTGCCAGTAGCTGGCGGGGGACGACCTTCGAGCAGTACTTC
V gene: TRBV4-2; D gene: TRBD2; J gene: TRBJ2-7; clone size: NA; CDR3 protein: CASSPSSGSNYEQYF; CDR3 DNA: TGTGCCAGCAGCCCCTCCAGCGGGAGTAACTACGAGCAGTACTTC
V gene: TRBV28; D gene: NA; J gene: TRBJ1-5; clone size: NA; CDR3 protein: CASIRRNNQPQHF; CDR3 DNA: TGTGCCAGCATACGTAGGAACAATCAGCCCCAGCATTTT
V gene: TRBV19; D gene: TRBD2; J gene: TRBJ2-1; clone size: NA; CDR3 protein: CASSLAGGTYNEQFF; CDR3 DNA: TGTGCCAGTAGCTTAGCGGGAGGGACCTACAATGAGCAGTTCTTC
V gene: TRBV19; D gene: NA; J gene: TRBJ1-3; clone size: NA; CDR3 protein: CASSQQEISGNTIYF; CDR3 DNA: TGTGCCAGCTCCCAACAGGAGATCTCTGGAAACACCATATATTTT
V gene: TRBV6-1; D gene: TRBD2; J gene: TRBJ2-5; clone size: NA; CDR3 protein: CASSITSGVKETQYF; CDR3 DNA: TGTGCCAGCAGTATAACTAGCGGGGTTAAAGAGACCCAGTACTTC
V gene: TRBV4-1; D gene: NA; J gene: TRBJ2-5; clone size: NA; CDR3 protein: CASSQESRTQYF; CDR3 DNA: TGCGCCAGCAGCCAAGAATCCAGGACCCAGTACTTC
V gene: TRBV5-1; D gene: NA; J gene: TRBJ2-7; clone size: NA; CDR3 protein: CASSYPGPSEQYF; CDR3 DNA: TGCGCCAGCAGTTATCCGGGGCCCAGCGAGCAGTACTTC
V gene: TRBV14; D gene: TRBD1; J gene: TRBJ2-3; clone size: NA; CDR3 protein: CASSQGSTGGSTDTQYF; CDR3 DNA: TGTGCCAGCAGCCAAGGCTCTACAGGGGGAAGCACAGATACGCAGTATTTT